This T cell receptor beta chain was profiled in a study of post-analysis software for immune sequencing data. Whole-study context: The disease courses spanned relapsing-remitting, secondary progressive and progressive-relapsing forms of multiple sclerosis.

Concerning this clonotype itself: The antigen is unknown.

Study findings and constraints: Multiple sclerosis was associated with a significant reduction in normalized Chao1 diversity relative to controls. Patients carried five TRBV segments more frequently than controls did, and TRBV5-6, TRBV5-1 and TRBV20-1 were among them. Those samples that were prepared in the same batch co-clustered strongly by F measure.

Trimming took off 3 bases at V and 6 bases at J, with 22 bases between the two ends. The CDR3 consists of 17 residues. Germline V gives CDR1 SGHVS, CDR2 FQNEAQ. TCR beta cDNA libraries had unique molecular identifiers. A population of about 0.95 to 11 million T cells gave rise to approximately 530,000 cDNA molecules. One entry per CDR3 protein, called by TCRdb with MiXCR from the PCR reads. The repertoire includes more than 500,000 distinct CDR3 sequences, around 34% of them detected once, and about 5.6% sits in the top ten. The receptor comes from a girl aged 2-17 years with multiple sclerosis. The chain carries TRBV7-8 and TRBJ2-3; tentatively, D is TRBD1 (7 bases). The sequencing sample was made of blood. The CDR3 spells CASSFSGGGFLVDTQYF. The CDR3 region has the DNA TGTGCCAGCAGCTTCTCTGGAGGGGGCTTCCTCGTCGATACGCAGTATTTT.